This T cell receptor beta chain originates from a study of cytomegalovirus exposure and HLA in healthy donors. Study-wide results and caveats: For TCR beta chains, V- and J-gene trimming was later linked to a missense DCLRE1C variant. Analysis performed later found over 15,000 TCR beta sequences associated with HLA alleles at 0.05 false discovery rate. The study put under 200 TCR beta chains on its list as cytomegalovirus-associated. Specificity of a few CMV-associated chains for CMV antigens was verified in vitro.

This CDR3 contains 13 residues. V lost 6 bases to trimming and J lost 3 bases, with 10 bases between them. Germline CDR1 is KGHSH and CDR2 is LQKENI. On this clone: The antigen remains undetermined.

Use of 60 Vbeta and 13 Jbeta primers characterized the PCR. Some clones are missing from TCRdb's copy, which holds only in-frame ones; the method was immunoSEQ multiplex PCR. The table lists over 150,000 clones, 78% of them singletons, with approximately 13% in the top ten. The TCR sequence derives from a woman aged 45 to 65 in good health and CMV-seropositive. Input material: PBMCs. The chain carries TRBV18 and TRBJ2-3, with D perhaps matching TRBD2 (5 bases). Here the CDR3 reads CASSPERTDTQYF. DNA of the CDR3: TGTGCCAGCTCCCCAGAGCGGACAGATACGCAGTATTTT.